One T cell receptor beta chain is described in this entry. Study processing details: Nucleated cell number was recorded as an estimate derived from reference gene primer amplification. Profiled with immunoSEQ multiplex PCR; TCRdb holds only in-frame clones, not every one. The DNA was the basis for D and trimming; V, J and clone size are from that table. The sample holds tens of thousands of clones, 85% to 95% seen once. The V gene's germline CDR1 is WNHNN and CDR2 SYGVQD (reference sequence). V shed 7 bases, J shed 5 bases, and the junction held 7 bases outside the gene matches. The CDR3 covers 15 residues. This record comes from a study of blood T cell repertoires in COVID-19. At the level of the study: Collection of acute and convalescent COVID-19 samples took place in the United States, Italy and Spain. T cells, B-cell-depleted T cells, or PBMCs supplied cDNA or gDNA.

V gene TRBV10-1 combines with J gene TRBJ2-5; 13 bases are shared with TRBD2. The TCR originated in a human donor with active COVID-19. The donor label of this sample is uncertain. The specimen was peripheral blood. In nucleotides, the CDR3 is TGCGCCAGCACGACTAGCGGGGGGTTTCTGGAGACCCAGTACTTC. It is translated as CASTTSGGFLETQYF.